These 10 T cell receptor beta chains originate from one sample sequenced in a study of OX40 agonist ivuxolimab in advanced cancers. Data came from immunoSEQ multiplex PCR; TCRdb stores just in-frame clones and leaves some out. The profile shows under 150,000 clones, around 87% of them singletons. The sequences come from CD4+ or CD8+ T cells sorted from blood, collected in a trial of the OX40 agonist ivuxolimab. These receptor sequences come from an adult with an advanced solid tumor such as melanoma, head and neck, liver or kidney cancer.

The J gene is TRBJ2-7, the V gene TRBV5-1; 7 positions match TRBD2. Germline CDR1 SGHRS, CDR2 YFSETQ. The length of the CDR3 is 15 residues. Unmatched junction bases numbered 3, after V lost 0 bases and J lost 0 bases. The CDR3, as DNA: TGCGCCAGCAGCTTGGTGTCTAGCGGCTCCTACGAGCAGTACTTC. Its protein product is CASSLVSSGSYEQYF.

V usage is TRBV5-1 and J usage is TRBJ2-3; 7 bases are shared with TRBD1. CDR3 size: 16 residues. The trim removed 4 bases at V and 3 bases at J, leaving 11 bases unmatched. CDR1 is SGHRS and CDR2 is YFSETQ in the germline V gene. CDR3: CASSRMKGAGTDTQYF. The CDR3 DNA reads as TGCGCCAGCAGCAGAATGAAGGGGGCTGGGACAGATACGCAGTATTTT.

The CDR3 DNA reads TGTGCCAGCAGCCCCCTAGCGGAGACAGGAGGGGGTGAGCAGTTCTTC. This encodes CASSPLAETGGGEQFF. The chain combines TRBV7-2 with TRBJ2-1; possibly TRBD2 for D (7 bases). Germline lookup yields CDR1 SGHTA and CDR2 FQGNSA. Trimming cost V 5 bases and J 9 bases, with 23 bases left between them. The CDR3 length is 16 residues.

This clone has a handful of counts. This chain links TRBV5-6 with TRBJ2-7; D is undetermined. The CDR3 sequence is 18 residues long. The V end was cut by 0 bases, the J end by 0 bases, with 19 bases between. The V gene's germline CDR1 is SGHDT and CDR2 YYEEEE. The CDR3 DNA reads as TGTGCCAGCAGCTTGGGCGCCTCACGTCGAAAAGCCTCCTACGAGCAGTACTTC. Its translation is CASSLGASRRKASYEQYF.

The gene calls are TRBV28 and TRBJ1-5; the D gene is possibly TRBD1 (5 bases). CDR1 is MDHEN, CDR2 SYDVKM, per germline. The CDR3 runs 12 residues. Trimming pared 6 bases from V and 7 bases from J, leaving 10 bases between. CDR3 protein: CASRLKGQPQHF. The DNA for the CDR3 is TGTGCCAGCAGGTTGAAGGGGCAGCCCCAGCATTTT.

The CDR3 here is CASNQLQGSYGYTF. In DNA, the CDR3 is TGTGCCAGCAACCAGTTGCAGGGTTCCTATGGCTACACCTTC. The chain has TRBV7-9 and TRBJ1-2; tentative D call: TRBD1 (5 bases). Germline V lookup: CDR1 SEHNR, CDR2 FQNEAQ (reference sequence). V dropped 7 bases and J dropped 4 bases, with 16 bases sitting between them. This CDR3 is 14 amino acids long.

The J gene is TRBJ2-6, the V gene TRBV7-2, with TRBD1 matching over 7 bases. CDR1 and CDR2 from the germline V gene are SGHTA and FQGNSA. The junction had 9 bases not matched to a gene; V was cut back by 4 bases and J by 0 bases. The CDR3 runs to 18 residues. CDR3 DNA: TGTGCCAGCAGCTCGCCGGGACAGCCTAGCTCTGGGGCCAACGTCCTGACTTTC. Translating it yields CASSSPGQPSSGANVLTF. Full variable domain (outside the CDR3, taken from reference TRBV7-2 and TRBJ2-6): GAGVSQSPSNKVTEKGKDVELRCDPISGHTALYWYRQSLGQGLEFLIYFQGNSAPDKSGLPSDRFSAERTGGSVSTLTIQRTQQEDSAVYLCASSSPGQPSSGANVLTFGAGSRLTVL.

This sequence joins TRBV10-3 and TRBJ1-2, with D possibly matching TRBD1 (6 bases). The CDR3 contains 17 residues. Trimming took off 3 bases at V and 0 bases at J, with 17 bases between the two ends. Per germline, CDR1 ENHRY and CDR2 SYGVKD. CDR3 coding DNA: TGTGCCATCAGTGATAGGGGGTCAGGGCGATCTAACTATGGCTACACCTTC. Translation: CAISDRGSGRSNYGYTF.

This clone was detected a few times. V and J are TRBV7-9 and TRBJ1-4, with a possible D match to TRBD1 (5 bases). CDR3 size: 15 residues. V shed 5 bases and J shed 6 bases, with 16 bases lying between them. In germline, CDR1 is SEHNR, CDR2 FQNEAQ (reference sequence). DNA of the CDR3: TGTGCCAGCAGCCGTGACAGACTCTTAGATGAAAAACTGTTTTTT. Protein sequence: CASSRDRLLDEKLFF.

The chain recombines TRBV9 with TRBJ1-3, with unresolved D. The CDR3 is 15 residues long. Trimming cost V 3 bases and J 0 bases, with 10 bases left between them. Germline V gene lookup returns CDR1 SGDLS and CDR2 YYNGEE. CDR3: CASSAELSSGNTIYF. In DNA form, the CDR3 reads TGTGCCAGCAGCGCGGAACTGAGCTCTGGAAACACCATATATTTT.